The 17 T cell receptor beta chains presented below share a single source sample, sequenced in a study of cytomegalovirus exposure and HLA in healthy donors (dated by TCRdb to 2016 to 2017). Libraries were built with the immunoSEQ multiplex PCR assay. For the multiplex PCR, a mixture combining 60 forward primers for TCR Vbeta segments and 13 reverse primers for TCR Jbeta segments was used. The source is immuneACCESS, and TCRdb retained only in-frame sequences with V and J called. Part of the clones is not carried over; for the studies checked, unresolved V genes explain less than half of this, and the remainder is unexplained. Counted in this sample were around 85,000 clones; 70% to 80% of them appeared once. The top ten clonotypes cover around 24% of the sample. Sequenced input: PBMCs. These receptors all stem from a young man in good health and CMV-seropositive.

This clone occurred a few times. The rearrangement links TRBV4-3 to TRBJ2-7; the D gene is possibly TRBD1 (6 bases). The ends were cut back, 1 base at V and 2 bases at J, with 12 bases in the middle. From germline, CDR1 is LGHNA and CDR2 YSLEER. CDR3 size: 15 residues. CDR3 coding DNA: TGCGCCAGCAGCCAAGCATTTCGGGACACCTACGAGCAGTACTTC. Its translation is CASSQAFRDTYEQYF.

This clone was observed a handful of times. Compared with germline, one end of the junction differs, possibly owing to a read error. J is TRBJ2-3 and V is TRBV29-1, with a possible D match to TRBD2 (5 bases). Germline assignment: CDR1 SQVTM and CDR2 ANQGSEA. The CDR3 is 12 amino acids. CDR3 coding DNA: TGCAGCGTTGAAGATAGTGGGCCTCGGCGGGATTTT. It translates to CSVEDSGPRRDF.

V is TRBV10-1 and J is TRBJ2-7, with D tentatively TRBD2 (5 bases). Germline-derived CDR1 and CDR2 are WNHNN and SYGVQD (reference sequence). The CDR3 is 16 residues long. Trimming stripped 0 bases from V and 2 bases from J, with 14 bases between. The CDR3 reads CASSESPPRAPYEQYF. Written as DNA, the CDR3 is TGCGCCAGCAGTGAGTCCCCCCCGCGGGCCCCCTACGAGCAGTACTTC.

This sequence joins TRBV5-6 and TRBJ1-6; no firm D call. Germline V gives CDR1 SGHDT, CDR2 YYEEEE. Trimming took 5 bases from V and 3 from J, leaving 18 bases between them. The length of the CDR3 is 17 residues. The CDR3 bases are TGTGCCAGCAGTTCTATAGCGGGCGACCTCTATAATTCACCCCTCCACTTT. Translated: CASSSIAGDLYNSPLHF.

The chain has TRBV10-2 and TRBJ2-2, with unresolved D. Per germline, CDR1 WSHSY and CDR2 SAAADI. This CDR3 is 15 amino acids long. Trimming took 3 bases from V and 0 from J, leaving 8 bases between them. The CDR3 nucleotides are TGCGCCAGCAGTGACCTAGAAGCGAACACCGGGGAGCTGTTTTTT. It specifies CASSDLEANTGELFF.

The chain is built from TRBV30 and TRBJ2-7; 12 bases match TRBD1. Per germline, CDR1 GTSNPN and CDR2 SVGIG (reference sequence). The CDR3 contains 16 residues. V shed 6 bases, J shed 5 bases, and the junction held 14 bases outside the gene matches. CDR3 residues: CACSGTGGLSGDEQYF. The CDR3 coding sequence is TGTGCCTGCTCCGGGACAGGGGGCCTTAGTGGTGACGAGCAGTACTTC.

This clone appeared once. This chain links TRBV28 with TRBJ1-5; no firm D call. CDR3 length equals 13 residues. Trimming took 5 bases from V and 6 from J, leaving 11 bases between them. Germline V gene data show CDR1 as MDHEN and CDR2 as SYDVKM. CDR3 nucleotides: TGTGCCAGCAGTCAGACAAACAGTCAGCCCCAGCATTTT. Translation gives CASSQTNSQPQHF. The variable domain in full, with the rest retrieved from reference TRBV28 and TRBJ1-5, is DVKVTQSSRYLVKRTGEKVFLECVQDMDHENMFWYRQDPGLGLRLIYFSYDVKMKEKGDIPEGYSVSREKKERFSLILESASTNQTSMYLCASSQTNSQPQHFGDGTRLSIL.

The gene calls are TRBV7-9 and TRBJ1-1; D perhaps matches TRBD1 (5 bases). V lost 5 bases, J lost 2 bases, and 12 bases lay in between. Germline V gives CDR1 SEHNR, CDR2 FQNEAQ (reference sequence). This CDR3 region has 14 residues. CDR3 coding DNA: TGTGCCAGCAGCCTACAGGTCTCCAACACTGAAGCTTTCTTT. Translated: CASSLQVSNTEAFF.

This clone was found once. This chain connects TRBV2 to TRBJ2-1; tentatively, D is TRBD2 (6 bases). V shed 10 bases and J shed 9 bases, with 16 bases lying between them. The germline CDR1 and CDR2 sequences are SNHLY and FYNNEI. This CDR3 has 12 residues. The CDR3 is CATLEGTGEQFF. Here the CDR3 DNA reads TGTGCCACCCTGGAGGGAACAGGTGAGCAGTTCTTC.

This rearrangement joins TRBV5-8 to TRBJ2-7, with no clear D. Germline-derived CDR1 and CDR2 are SGHTS and YDEGEE. The ends were cut back, 1 base at V and 6 bases at J, with 11 bases in the middle. The CDR3 contains 13 residues. CDR3 sequence: CASSLNPQFEQYF. CDR3 coding DNA: TGTGCCAGCAGCTTGAACCCACAGTTCGAGCAGTACTTC. Full variable domain (outside the CDR3, taken from reference TRBV5-8 and TRBJ2-7): EAGVTQSPTHLIKTRGQQATLRCSPISGHTSVYWYQQALGLGLQFLLWYDEGEERNRGNFPPRFSGRQFPNYSSELNVNALELEDSALYLCASSLNPQFEQYFGPGTRLTVT.

This clone is deemed medium-sized (0.01 to 0.1%). The rearrangement links TRBV7-2 to TRBJ2-3; possible D gene TRBD2, 6 bases. Germline loops: CDR1 SGHTA, CDR2 FQGNSA. V lost 3 bases and J 1 base, leaving 11 bases between the germline ends. CDR3 length: 15 amino acids. CDR3 amino acids: CASSFAGGGTDTQYF. CDR3 nucleotide sequence: TGTGCCAGCAGCTTCGCGGGCGGGGGCACAGATACGCAGTATTTT.

The CDR3 nucleotides read TGTGCCAGCAGCGCCGCGGGGGCGGATGAAAAACTGTTTTTT. It translates to CASSAAGADEKLFF. The chain employs TRBV5-4 and TRBJ1-4; weak D call: TRBD1 (6 bases). CDR3 length: 14 amino acids. V lost 4 bases to trimming and J lost 6 bases, with 13 bases between them. Germline loops: CDR1 SGHNT, CDR2 YYREEE (reference sequence).

This chain links TRBV10-1 with TRBJ2-7; 10 bases agree with TRBD1. This CDR3 region has 16 residues. V shed 2 bases and J 6 bases; nucleotides not matched to a gene: 10. Germline CDR1 reads WNHNN; CDR2 reads SYGVQD (reference sequence). The CDR3: CASSERCGTGAPEQYF. The CDR3 nucleotides are TGCGCCAGCAGTGAGAGATGTGGGACAGGGGCCCCCGAGCAGTACTTC.

V and J are TRBV2 and TRBJ1-2, with a weak D call TRBD1 (6 bases). There are 13 residues in the CDR3. The V gene's germline CDR1 is SNHLY and CDR2 FYNNEI. Trimming removed 4 bases at V and 6 bases at J, with 12 bases between. The CDR3 loop is CASSGGQGNGYTF. The CDR3 DNA reads TGTGCCAGCAGTGGGGGGCAGGGGAATGGCTACACCTTC. The whole variable domain, remainder taken from reference TRBV2 and TRBJ1-2, is EPEVTQTPSHQVTQMGQEVILRCVPISNHLYFYWYRQILGQKVEFLVSFYNNEISEKSEIFDDQFSVERPDGSNFTLKIRSTKLEDSAMYFCASSGGQGNGYTFGSGTRLTVV.

V gene TRBV11-2 combines with J gene TRBJ1-1; D is unresolved. Trimming left V 5 bases short and J 0 bases short, with 16 bases between. Per germline, CDR1 SGHAT and CDR2 FQNNGV. The CDR3 sequence is 16 residues long. The CDR3 nucleotides are TGTGCCAGCAGCCCCCTGAGGCGCCTAATGAACACTGAAGCTTTCTTT. This translates into CASSPLRRLMNTEAFF.

This CDR3 is CAWSTGGRGTQYF. The CDR3 DNA reads TGTGCCTGGAGTACCGGCGGGAGGGGTACGCAGTATTTT. The rearrangement uses TRBV30 and TRBJ2-3; 9 bases map to TRBD2. The CDR3 is 13 residues long. Germline V gives CDR1 GTSNPN, CDR2 SVGIG (reference sequence). V lost 2 bases to trimming and J lost 8 bases; unmatched junction nucleotides: 5.

This CDR3 reads CASTHTTGGYEAFF. The DNA of the CDR3 is TGTGCCAGCACCCATACCACAGGGGGATATGAAGCTTTCTTT. V usage is TRBV19 and J usage is TRBJ1-1, with TRBD1 matching over 8 bases. J was trimmed by 7 bases and V by 9 bases; bases with no gene match: 13. This CDR3 contains 14 residues. CDR1 LNHDA and CDR2 SQIVND come from the germline V gene (reference sequence). Variable domain in full (rest from reference TRBV19 and TRBJ1-1): DGGITQSPKYLFRKEGQNVTLSCEQNLNHDAMYWYRQDPGQGLRLIYYSQIVNDFQKGDIAEGYSVSREKKESFPLTVTSAQKNPTAFYLCASTHTTGGYEAFFGQGTRLTVV.